A selection of T cell receptor beta chains follows, all from one sample in a study of blood T cell repertoires in COVID-19. Assay used: immunoSEQ multiplex PCR; TCRdb lists only in-frame clones, some missing. The profile covers 450,000 to 500,000 clones, with 80% to 90% appearing a single time and approximately 3.2% taken by the ten largest. Source material: peripheral blood. The receptor source for this set is a human donor in a cohort sampled during active COVID-19. The CDR3 runs from the conserved cysteine through the conserved F or W. The order of the fields is J gene, V gene, CDR3 protein.

J: TRBJ2-7; V: TRBV5-6; CDR3: CASREAGLAGGVGEQYF
J: TRBJ2-1; V: TRBV6-2/TRBV6-3; CDR3: CASSYLLGTNLYNEQFF
J: TRBJ1-3; V: TRBV5-4; CDR3: CASLRRDGNTIYF
J: TRBJ1-2; V: TRBV12-3/TRBV12-4; CDR3: CASSYFGYGYTF
J: TRBJ2-7; V: TRBV4-3; CDR3: CASSPKAGSYEQYF
J: TRBJ1-1; V: TRBV15; CDR3: CATSRDIGANTEAFF
J: TRBJ1-2; V: TRBV27; CDR3: CASSFSGTGFLGYTF
J: TRBJ2-1; V: TRBV27; CDR3: CASSLAGGEQFF
J: TRBJ2-5; V: TRBV5-4; CDR3: CASSQVSGETQYF
J: TRBJ1-2; V: TRBV27; CDR3: CASRREDYGYTF
J: TRBJ1-5; V: TRBV2; CDR3: CASKADRGNNQPQHF
J: TRBJ2-3; V: TRBV11-2; CDR3: CASSYGSGTDTQYF
J: TRBJ2-1; V: TRBV12-3/TRBV12-4; CDR3: CASSFSGEQFF
J: TRBJ2-7; V: TRBV28; CDR3: CASSSYRYEQYF
J: TRBJ2-7; V: TRBV7-7; CDR3: CASSPSEGGEQYF
J: TRBJ2-1; V: TRBV7-3; CDR3: CASREIIAGTYNNEQFF
J: TRBJ1-1; V: TRBV3-1/TRBV3-2; CDR3: CASSLGQARTEAFF
J: TRBJ1-1; V: TRBV11-3; CDR3: CASSSDSPEAFF
J: TRBJ2-3; V: TRBV2; CDR3: CASSEDPGGYTDTQYF
J: TRBJ2-2; V: TRBV11-2; CDR3: CASAPWQGAAGELFF
J: TRBJ2-1; V: TRBV4-2; CDR3: CASSQGRGSGNEQFF
J: TRBJ1-3; V: TRBV13; CDR3: CASSSPGLSGNTIYF
J: TRBJ2-7; V: TRBV5-3; CDR3: CARSLTWPSGRNEQYF
J: TRBJ2-3; V: TRBV9; CDR3: CASSALQGEGTDTQYF
J: TRBJ2-1; V: TRBV7-9; CDR3: CASSVRTVASYNEQFF
J: TRBJ2-3; V: TRBV28; CDR3: CASSSGGGTDTQYF
J: TRBJ2-3; V: TRBV7-3; CDR3: CASSLGAGAGTDTQYF
J: TRBJ2-4; V: TRBV19; CDR3: CASSEILGGQGGAKNIQYF
J: TRBJ1-6; V: TRBV25-1; CDR3: CASSASGTGASALHF
J: TRBJ2-3; V: TRBV20-1; CDR3: CSASPGSDYTDTQYF
J: TRBJ1-5; V: TRBV11-2; CDR3: CASSSLRGDLPSQPQHF
J: TRBJ2-7; V: TRBV27; CDR3: CASRARDRPTGEQYF
J: TRBJ1-1; V: TRBV3-1/TRBV3-2; CDR3: CASSHQKGQGYTEAFF
J: TRBJ2-5; V: TRBV5-1; CDR3: CASSLGRTSGTKETQYF
J: TRBJ1-2; V: TRBV6-5; CDR3: CASSSSSGDRVGYTF